The next 17 T cell receptor beta chains were all read from a single sample in a study of T cells expressing NK-cell markers (dated by TCRdb to 2020 to 2022). Library prep was done by 5' RACE. The listed sequencing device is Illumina HiSeq 2000. TCRdb reprocessed the reads, reporting each CDR3 protein sequence once and no DNA. The sample's clone listing holds about half a million distinct CDR3 sequences. Of the sample, 1.4% is held by the ten largest clones. The specimen was blood T cells: a sorted CD56 or NKG2C T cell subset, CD4+ or CD8+ T cells, or bulk PBMC T cells (not recorded which). These receptor sequences come from a woman between 50 and 59 years old in good health. Donor details come from another sample of the same person, matched by shared clones.

The chain links TRBV5-5 to TRBJ1-2; checking the TCRdb D call of TRBD1 is not possible without DNA. The germline V gene has CDR1 SGHKS and CDR2 YYEKEE (reference sequence). CDR3 length: 15 residues. CDR3 residues: CASSLETVPNYGYTF.

The CDR3 here is CASSSPDWNEQFF. The rearrangement links TRBV12-3 or TRBV12-4 to TRBJ2-1; TCRdb outputs TRBD1, but without DNA this stays unchecked. The CDR3 length is 13 residues.

The V and J genes are TRBV20-1 and TRBJ2-4. CDR1 is DFQATT and CDR2 is SNEGSKA in the germline V gene (reference sequence). The CDR3 contains 13 residues. This chain's CDR3 is CSALGLAKNIQYF.

The chain carries TRBV5-1 and TRBJ2-6; TCRdb's assignment of TRBD1 cannot be checked, as there is no DNA. The CDR3 extends over 18 amino acids. Germline V gene data show CDR1 as SGHRS and CDR2 as YFSETQ. The CDR3 is CASSLQDRPSSGANVLTF.

The chain couples TRBV7-9 to TRBJ2-7; TCRdb calls TRBD2, which cannot be checked without DNA. Germline-derived CDR1 and CDR2 are SEHNR and FQNEAQ (reference sequence). CDR3 length equals 14 residues. CDR3 region: CASSFGLTSYEQYF.

The chain combines TRBV11-2 with TRBJ1-1; TCRdb picks TRBD1, but there is no DNA to check that call. The CDR3 consists of 15 residues. CDR1 is SGHAT, CDR2 FQNNGV, per germline. The CDR3 loop reads CASRGNRGQGTEAFF.

The chain carries TRBV5-1 and TRBJ1-3; TCRdb gives TRBD1 as the D gene, but with no DNA this cannot be confirmed. The CDR3 length is 16 residues. The germline CDR1 and CDR2 sequences are SGHRS and YFSETQ. CDR3 in amino acids: CASSWGQQSSGNTIYF.

The chain couples TRBV10-3 to TRBJ1-4. The CDR3 is 14 amino acids. In germline, CDR1 is ENHRY, CDR2 SYGVKD. CDR3 amino acids: CASGFGRSPEKLFF.

This rearrangement joins TRBV29-1 to TRBJ2-1; the D call from TCRdb, TRBD1, cannot be confirmed without DNA. The CDR3 extends over 17 amino acids. Germline V gene lookup returns CDR1 SQVTM and CDR2 ANQGSEA. The chain's CDR3 is CSVESPLGGSSYNEQFF.

This chain joins TRBV7-8 and TRBJ2-7. The CDR3 contains 14 residues. CDR1 SGHVS and CDR2 FQNEAQ come from the germline V gene. The CDR3 loop is CASSSTRTGYEQYF. The full variable domain, with the rest looked up from reference TRBV7-8 and TRBJ2-7, is GAGVSQSPRYKVAKRGQDVALRCDPISGHVSLFWYQQALGQGPEFLTYFQNEAQLDKSGLPSDRFFAERPEGSVSTLKIQRTQQEDSAVYLCASSSTRTGYEQYFGPGTRLTVT.

The chain combines TRBV6-5 with TRBJ2-1. The CDR3 has 16 residues. Germline V gene lookup returns CDR1 MNHEY and CDR2 SVGAGI. The CDR3 protein is CASSYSLDSSYNEQFF.

The chain links TRBV29-1 to TRBJ2-7. The CDR3 totals 12 residues. The germline gives CDR1 SQVTM, CDR2 ANQGSEA. This chain's CDR3 is CSVERLGGEQYF.

The chain couples TRBV6-2 or TRBV6-3 to TRBJ2-3; the D call from TCRdb, TRBD2, cannot be confirmed without DNA. Germline-derived CDR1 and CDR2 are MNHEY and SVGEGT. This CDR3 is 14 amino acids long. The CDR3 here is CASRGGLPTDTQYF.

This chain joins TRBV9 and TRBJ1-4. Germline values: CDR1 SGDLS, CDR2 YYNGEE. The CDR3 is 14 amino acids. CDR3 protein: CASSVAANNEKLFF.

The genes are TRBV27 and TRBJ2-5; lacking DNA, the TRBD1 call made by TCRdb goes unchecked. This CDR3 has 13 residues. The germline V gene encodes CDR1 MNHEY and CDR2 SMNVEV (reference sequence). CDR3 loop: CASSFSGDRVEYF.

The chain uses TRBV12-3 or TRBV12-4 and TRBJ2-7; TCRdb proposes TRBD2, but this gene call is untestable without DNA. CDR3 size: 17 residues. The CDR3 sequence is CASSPLNVGRDPYEQYF.

The chain employs TRBV4-1 and TRBJ1-1; the TCRdb call, TRBD1, lacks DNA for checking. CDR1 is MGHRA and CDR2 is YSYEKL in the germline V gene. The CDR3 has 16 residues. CDR3 sequence: CASSRILGQRNTEAFF.